This TCR beta chain was found in a study of T cells in Graves' hyperthyroidism and ophthalmopathy. Germline V gives CDR1 DFQATT, CDR2 SNEGSKA (reference sequence). The CDR3 sequence is 13 residues long. V lost 1 base to trimming and J lost 3 bases, with 9 bases between them. A few counts support this clonotype. The CDR3 regions of TCR beta were amplified from RNA transcripts. The study used the HTBI primer set for a first-round RT-PCR of the TCR CDR3. TCRdb reprocessed the multiplex PCR reads via MiXCR and lists one record per CDR3 protein. The data contain a few hundred thousand distinct CDR3 sequences, roughly 13% of them singletons.

Sequencing used blood. The TCR was taken from a woman under 30 with Graves' hyperthyroidism. V and J are TRBV20-1 and TRBJ1-2; a weak D match, TRBD1 (5 bases). CDR3: CSARVGLDYGYTF. In DNA form, the CDR3 reads TGCAGTGCTAGAGTGGGGCTTGACTATGGCTACACCTTC.